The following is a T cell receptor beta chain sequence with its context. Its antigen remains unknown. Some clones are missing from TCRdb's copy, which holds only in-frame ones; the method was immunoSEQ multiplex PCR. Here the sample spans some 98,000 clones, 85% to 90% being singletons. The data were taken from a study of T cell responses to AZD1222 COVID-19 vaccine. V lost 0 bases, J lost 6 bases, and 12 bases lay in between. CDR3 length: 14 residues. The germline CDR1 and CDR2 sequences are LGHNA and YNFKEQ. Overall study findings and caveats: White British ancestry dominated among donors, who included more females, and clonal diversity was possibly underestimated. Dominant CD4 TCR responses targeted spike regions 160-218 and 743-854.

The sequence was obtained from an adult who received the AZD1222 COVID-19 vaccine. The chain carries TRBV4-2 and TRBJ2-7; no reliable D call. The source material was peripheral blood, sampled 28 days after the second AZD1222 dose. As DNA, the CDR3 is TGTGCCAGCAGCCAAGATCAAGAGGTACGCGAGCAGTACTTC. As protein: CASSQDQEVREQYF.